The clone carrying this T cell receptor beta chain appeared a single time. The assay was immunoSEQ multiplex PCR, and TCRdb's table has in-frame clones only and misses some. The sample has 85,000 to 130,000 clones, under 95% seen once. The data were taken from a study of T cell changes during pregnancy in multiple sclerosis. V dropped 5 bases and J dropped 4 bases, with 17 bases sitting between them. Germline V gene lookup returns CDR1 MDHEN and CDR2 SYDVKM. The CDR3 is made up of 15 amino acids. V and J are TRBV28 and TRBJ1-1; a possible D gene is TRBD1 (6 bases). The input for sequencing was peripheral blood, taken after pregnancy. The sequence was collected from a female donor with multiple sclerosis, enrolled in a pregnancy study. CDR3 in amino acids: CASSLLGGASTEAFF. CDR3 nucleotide sequence: TGTGCCAGCAGTCTTTTAGGGGGGGCCTCCACTGAAGCTTTCTTT.